This T cell receptor beta chain was sequenced during a study of CD8 T cells in Susac syndrome. Study-wide results and limits: Acknowledgment was made by the study that its TCR sequencing and HLA analysis involved a relatively small number of individuals.

Germline V gene sequence: CDR1 GTSNPN, CDR2 SVGIG (reference sequence). The V and J ends lost 2 bases and 5 bases respectively, with 13 bases between them. The CDR3 is 14 amino acids. Bulk CD8+ and CD4+ cells came from magnetic negative isolation; CD8+ TEMRA by FACS. In the case of this clonotype: Its antigen remains unknown.

Random hexamers were used to reverse transcribe an amount of about 0.5 to 1 ug RNA. The TCR beta CDR3 was amplified by immunoSEQ multiplex PCR across 54 Vbeta, 13 Jbeta. TCRdb re-called the immunoSEQ multiplex PCR reads with MiXCR, one entry per CDR3 protein. The sample holds about 120,000 distinct CDR3 sequences, around 94% seen once. The V call is TRBV30, the J call TRBJ1-5; D uncertain. Sequenced: CD4+ T cells from PBMCs. The source is a human donor with multiple sclerosis. CDR3 residues: CAWSRGGRDQPQHF. The CDR3, as DNA: TGTGCCTGGAGTCGGGGAGGTCGCGATCAGCCCCAGCATTTT. Full variable domain (rest looked up from reference TRBV30 and TRBJ1-5): SQTIHQWPATLVQPVGSPLSLECTVEGTSNPNLYWYRQAAGRGLQLLFYSVGIGQISSEVPQNLSASRPQDRQFILSSKKLLLSDSGFYLCAWSRGGRDQPQHFGDGTRLSIL.